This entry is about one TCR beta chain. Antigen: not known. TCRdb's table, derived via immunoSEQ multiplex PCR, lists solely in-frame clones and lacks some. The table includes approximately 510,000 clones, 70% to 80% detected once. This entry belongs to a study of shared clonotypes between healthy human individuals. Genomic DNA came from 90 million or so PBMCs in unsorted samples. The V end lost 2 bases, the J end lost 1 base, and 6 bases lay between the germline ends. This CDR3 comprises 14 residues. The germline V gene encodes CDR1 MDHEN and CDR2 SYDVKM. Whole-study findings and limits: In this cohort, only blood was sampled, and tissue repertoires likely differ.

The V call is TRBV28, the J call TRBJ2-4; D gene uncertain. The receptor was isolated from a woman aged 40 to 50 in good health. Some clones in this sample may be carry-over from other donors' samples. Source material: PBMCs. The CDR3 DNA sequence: TGTGCCAGCAGTTTAGCGTTGGCCAAAAACATTCAGTACTTC. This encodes CASSLALAKNIQYF.